These 18 T cell receptor beta chains were sequenced from one sample in a study of CD8+ T cells in alopecia areata. Treatment of the sample: oral pan-JAK inhibitor, 5-10 mg twice daily. The authors extracted RNA and reverse transcribed it into cDNA as the sequencing template. The assay was immunoSEQ multiplex PCR, and TCRdb's table has in-frame clones only and misses some. The sample yields about 200,000 clones, 50% to 60% seen once. The source material was CD4+ T cells sorted from blood, sampled at week 4, from a patient treated with tofacitinib. The origin of the receptors is a human donor with alopecia areata.

V gene TRBV2 combines with J gene TRBJ2-5, with 9 bases matching TRBD2. Per the germline V gene, CDR1 is SNHLY and CDR2 is FYNNEI. V lost 6 bases to trimming and J lost 7 bases; unmatched junction nucleotides: 12. The CDR3 has 15 residues. The CDR3 DNA reads as TGTGCCAGCAGCGACCTTAGCGGGGGCTCTCGGACCCAGTACTTC. It yields the protein CASSDLSGGSRTQYF.

The chain joins TRBV30 to TRBJ2-7; TRBD1 aligns across 9 bases. V shed 2 bases, J shed 4 bases, and the junction held 6 bases outside the gene matches. This CDR3 is 14 amino acids long. Germline values: CDR1 GTSNPN, CDR2 SVGIG (reference sequence). DNA for the CDR3: TGTGCCTGGAGTTTCGGGACAGGGCGGTACGAGCAGTACTTC. The encoded protein is CAWSFGTGRYEQYF.

The rearrangement links TRBV30 to TRBJ1-1; 11 positions agree with TRBD1. J gave up 4 bases and V 4 bases, and 5 bases lay outside the gene matches. The CDR3 consists of 14 residues. Germline values: CDR1 GTSNPN, CDR2 SVGIG (reference sequence). The CDR3 DNA is TGTGCCTGGACCCGGACAGGGGGCGGCACTGAAGCTTTCTTT. Translated, it gives CAWTRTGGGTEAFF. The full variable domain, in which reference TRBV30 and TRBJ1-1 provide the parts outside the CDR3, is SQTIHQWPATLVQPVGSPLSLECTVEGTSNPNLYWYRQAAGRGLQLLFYSVGIGQISSEVPQNLSASRPQDRQFILSSKKLLLSDSGFYLCAWTRTGGGTEAFFGQGTRLTVV.

This clone has more than one count but fewer than ten. The chain has TRBV30 and TRBJ2-5; D is unresolved. This CDR3 spans 13 amino acids. CDR1 is GTSNPN and CDR2 is SVGIG in the germline V gene (reference sequence). Trimming left V 0 bases short and J 2 bases short, with 7 bases between. The CDR3 coding sequence is TGTGCCTGGAGTGTACCCCCTCAAGAGACCCAGTACTTC. Its translation is CAWSVPPQETQYF.

V and J are TRBV28 and TRBJ2-4; 7 bases fit TRBD1. Trimming cost V 8 bases and J 2 bases; bases outside gene matches: 3. CDR1 and CDR2 (germline): MDHEN, SYDVKM. The CDR3 is made up of 13 amino acids. In nucleotides, the CDR3 is TGTGCCAGCTTACAGGGGACCAAAAACATTCAGTACTTC. It specifies CASLQGTKNIQYF. Based on the CDR3 plus reference TRBV28 and TRBJ2-4, the full variable domain is DVKVTQSSRYLVKRTGEKVFLECVQDMDHENMFWYRQDPGLGLRLIYFSYDVKMKEKGDIPEGYSVSREKKERFSLILESASTNQTSMYLCASLQGTKNIQYFGAGTRLSVL.

The count of this clone is one. The rearrangement uses TRBV2 and TRBJ1-2; D is uncertain. The CDR3 extends over 14 amino acids. V gave up 6 bases and J gave up 0 bases, with 11 bases separating them. The V gene's germline CDR1 is SNHLY and CDR2 FYNNEI. The CDR3 DNA reads TGTGCCAGCAGGGCTCCGGGGACTAACTATGGCTACACCTTC. Its translation: CASRAPGTNYGYTF.

The chain combines TRBV6-6 with TRBJ2-7; D might be TRBD1 (8 bases). CDR1 is MNHNY and CDR2 is SVGAGI in the germline V gene (reference sequence). V was trimmed by 8 bases and J by 3 bases, leaving 23 bases between them. The CDR3 consists of 16 residues. The chain's CDR3 is CASVQGGDGGSYEQYF. In nucleotides, the CDR3 is TGTGCCAGCGTACAGGGGGGGGACGGAGGAAGCTACGAGCAGTACTTC.

This clone has only a few counts. This chain joins TRBV6-6 and TRBJ1-4; no reliable D call. Trimming took off 6 bases at V and 6 bases at J, with 11 bases between the two ends. This CDR3 region has 13 residues. The germline gives CDR1 MNHNY, CDR2 SVGAGI (reference sequence). CDR3 amino acids: CASSIHGDEKLFF. The CDR3 region has the DNA TGTGCCAGCAGCATCCATGGCGATGAAAAACTGTTTTTT.

The CDR3 DNA reads as TGCGCCAGCAGCTGGGGGACAGGAGGAGAGACCCAGTACTTC. This codes for CASSWGTGGETQYF. The chain combines TRBV5-1 with TRBJ2-5; the match to TRBD1 covers 8 bases. Germline V gives CDR1 SGHRS, CDR2 YFSETQ. The CDR3 loop spans 14 amino acids. V shed 3 bases and J 4 bases; nucleotides not matched to a gene: 5.

The chain couples TRBV4-1 to TRBJ2-3, with 9 bases fitting TRBD2. CDR3 length: 16 residues. Unmatched junction bases numbered 8, after V lost 1 base and J lost 6 bases. Germline CDR1 MGHRA, CDR2 YSYEKL. CDR3 sequence (DNA): TGCGCCAGCAGCCAAGTTCGGGCTAGCGGGGAGGATACGCAGTATTTT. Residues: CASSQVRASGEDTQYF.

The rearrangement uses TRBV11-2 and TRBJ2-5; 8 nucleotides match TRBD1. The germline gives CDR1 SGHAT, CDR2 FQNNGV. This CDR3 comprises 16 residues. After removal of 3 bases from V and 5 bases from J, the junction contained 11 bases not matched to a gene. The CDR3 DNA sequence: TGTGCCAGCAGCTTTAGTGGGGCCAGGGGGCGTGAGACCCAGTACTTC. The encoded protein is CASSFSGARGRETQYF.

The V gene is TRBV5-1, the J gene TRBJ2-1; a possible D gene is TRBD2 (5 bases). V was trimmed by 0 bases and J by 0 bases, leaving 13 bases between them. Germline CDR1 SGHRS, CDR2 YFSETQ. The CDR3 covers 17 residues. CDR3 protein: CASSLGSGSSSYNEQFF. The CDR3 nucleotides read TGCGCCAGCAGCTTGGGGAGCGGATCGAGCTCCTACAATGAGCAGTTCTTC. Based on the CDR3 plus reference TRBV5-1 and TRBJ2-1, the full variable domain is KAGVTQTPRYLIKTRGQQVTLSCSPISGHRSVSWYQQTPGQGLQFLFEYFSETQRNKGNFPGRFSGRQFSNSRSEMNVSTLELGDSALYLCASSLGSGSSSYNEQFFGPGTRLTVL.

The chain uses TRBV5-1 and TRBJ2-5; TRBD1 matches 7 bases. The CDR3 totals 15 residues. V lost 0 bases to trimming and J lost 4 bases; unmatched junction nucleotides: 6. Germline assignment: CDR1 SGHRS and CDR2 YFSETQ. CDR3 sequence (DNA): TGCGCCAGCAGCTTGGAAGACAGGGTCCGAGAGACCCAGTACTTC. Amino acid sequence: CASSLEDRVRETQYF.

This clone has just one count. The chain combines TRBV30 with TRBJ1-2; no clear D gene. Trimming took 3 bases from V and 8 from J, leaving 22 bases between them. The CDR3 covers 15 residues. The germline V gene encodes CDR1 GTSNPN and CDR2 SVGIG (reference sequence). The CDR3 sequence is CAWRPPLPDTRGYTF. CDR3 coding DNA: TGTGCCTGGAGACCCCCCTTACCCGATACTAGGGGCTACACCTTC.

The chain couples TRBV25-1 to TRBJ1-4, with 7 bases lining up with TRBD1. CDR3 length: 13 residues. Germline V gene lookup returns CDR1 MGHDK and CDR2 SYGVNS. Trimming at V came to 6 bases and at J to 7 bases, leaving 5 bases not matched to a gene. The CDR3 loop reads CASRHRDSEKLFF. CDR3 bases: TGTGCCAGCAGGCACCGGGACAGTGAAAAACTGTTTTTT.

The CDR3 DNA reads TGTGCCAGCAGCTCCCTAGCGGGGGGGAACTACAATGAGCAGTTCTTC. This translates into CASSSLAGGNYNEQFF. The chain is built from TRBV7-9 and TRBJ2-1, with 12 nucleotides matching TRBD2. The germline V gene has CDR1 SEHNR and CDR2 FQNEAQ (reference sequence). The CDR3 runs 16 residues. Unmatched junction bases numbered 4, after V lost 4 bases and J lost 3 bases.

In regard to this clone: Other DNA sequences from this sample encode an identical CDR3 as well. The chain couples TRBV5-1 to TRBJ2-7, with D unresolved. Germline V gene data show CDR1 as SGHRS and CDR2 as YFSETQ. The CDR3 loop spans 11 amino acids. V was shortened by 2 bases and J by 5 bases, with 5 bases between the two germline ends. The CDR3 nucleotides read TGCGCCAGCAGCTTCCGGGACGAGCAGTACTTC. Its translation is CASSFRDEQYF.

The gene calls are TRBV29-1 and TRBJ2-2; perhaps TRBD1 as D (5 bases). The V end was cut by 4 bases, the J end by 8 bases, with 8 bases between. In germline, CDR1 is SQVTM, CDR2 ANQGSEA. CDR3 length: 11 amino acids. The CDR3 DNA reads TGCAGCGTTGTAGGGGCGGGGGAGCTGTTTTTT. This codes for CSVVGAGELFF.